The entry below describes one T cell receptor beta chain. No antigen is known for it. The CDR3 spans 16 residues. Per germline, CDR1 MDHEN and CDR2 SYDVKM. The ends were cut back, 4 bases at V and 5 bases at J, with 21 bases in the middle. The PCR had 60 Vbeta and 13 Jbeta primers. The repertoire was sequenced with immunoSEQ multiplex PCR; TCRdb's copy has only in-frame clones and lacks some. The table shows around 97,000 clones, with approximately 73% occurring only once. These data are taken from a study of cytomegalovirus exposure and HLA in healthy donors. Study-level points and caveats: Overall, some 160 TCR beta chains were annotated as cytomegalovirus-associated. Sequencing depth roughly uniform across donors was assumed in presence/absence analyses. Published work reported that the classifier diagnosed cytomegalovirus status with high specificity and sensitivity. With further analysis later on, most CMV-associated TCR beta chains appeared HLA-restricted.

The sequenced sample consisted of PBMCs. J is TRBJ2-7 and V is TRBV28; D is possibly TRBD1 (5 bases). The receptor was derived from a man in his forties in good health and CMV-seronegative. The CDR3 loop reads CASSSIWQTPGHEQYF. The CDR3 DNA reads TGTGCCAGCAGTTCGATCTGGCAAACCCCAGGGCACGAGCAGTACTTC.